This TCR beta chain was captured by sequencing in a study of STAT5B mutations in CD4+ large granular lymphocyte leukemia. Study outcomes and limitations: Top patient clones used TRBV06 genes more often: 8/27 versus 2/35 in controls.

Generated by immunoSEQ multiplex PCR, the TCRdb table keeps only in-frame clones and is missing some. The sample records roughly 48,000 clones, around 70% being singletons. The CDR3 spans 14 residues. CDR1 is LGHNA, CDR2 YNFKEQ, per germline. The germline V and J ends were trimmed by 7 bases and 5 bases, with 17 bases remaining between them. To note about this clone: What it recognizes is unknown.

The origin of this receptor is a human donor in good health. V gene TRBV4-2 combines with J gene TRBJ2-5; perhaps D is TRBD1 or TRBD2 (6 bases each). Sequenced sample: CD4+ T cells from blood buffy coats. CDR3 residues: CASKGQGTVETQYF. CDR3 coding DNA: TGTGCCAGCAAAGGGCAGGGGACTGTGGAGACCCAGTACTTC.